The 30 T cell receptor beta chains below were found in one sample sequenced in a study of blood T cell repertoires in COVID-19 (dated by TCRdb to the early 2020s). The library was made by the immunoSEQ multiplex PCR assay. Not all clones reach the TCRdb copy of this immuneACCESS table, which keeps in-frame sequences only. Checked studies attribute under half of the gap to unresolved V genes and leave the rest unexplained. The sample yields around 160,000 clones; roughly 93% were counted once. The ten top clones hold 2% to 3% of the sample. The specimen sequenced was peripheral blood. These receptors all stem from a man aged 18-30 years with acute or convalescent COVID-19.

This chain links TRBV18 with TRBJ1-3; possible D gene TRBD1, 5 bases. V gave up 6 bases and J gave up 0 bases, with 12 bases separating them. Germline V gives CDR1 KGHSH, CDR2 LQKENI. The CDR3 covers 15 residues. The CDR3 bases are TGTGCCAGCTCCTTCAGCGGGACCTCTGGAAACACCATATATTTT. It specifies CASSFSGTSGNTIYF.

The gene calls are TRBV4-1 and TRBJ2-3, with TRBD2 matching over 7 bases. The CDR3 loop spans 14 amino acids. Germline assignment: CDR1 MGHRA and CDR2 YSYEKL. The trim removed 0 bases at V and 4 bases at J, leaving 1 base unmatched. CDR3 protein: CASSQETSSDTQYF. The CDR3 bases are TGCGCCAGCAGCCAAGAGACTAGCTCAGATACGCAGTATTTT.

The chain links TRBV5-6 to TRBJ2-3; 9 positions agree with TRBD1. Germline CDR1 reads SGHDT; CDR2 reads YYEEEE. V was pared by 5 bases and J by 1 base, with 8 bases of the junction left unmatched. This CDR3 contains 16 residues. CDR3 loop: CASSRRDRGGTDTQYF. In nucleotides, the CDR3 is TGTGCCAGCAGTCGCCGTGACAGGGGGGGCACAGATACGCAGTATTTT.

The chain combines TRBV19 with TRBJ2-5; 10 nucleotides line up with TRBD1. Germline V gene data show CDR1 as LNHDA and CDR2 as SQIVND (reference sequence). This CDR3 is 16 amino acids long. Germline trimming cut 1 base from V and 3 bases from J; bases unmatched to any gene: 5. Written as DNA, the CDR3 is TGTGCCAGTAGTATAGTTCATGGGACAGGGGAAGAGACCCAGTACTTC. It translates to CASSIVHGTGEETQYF.

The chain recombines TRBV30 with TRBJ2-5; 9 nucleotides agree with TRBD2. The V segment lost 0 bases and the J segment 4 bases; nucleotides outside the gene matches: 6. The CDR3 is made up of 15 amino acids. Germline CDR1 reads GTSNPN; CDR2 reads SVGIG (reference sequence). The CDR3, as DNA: TGTGCCTGGAGTGTACAACTAGCGGGTGGAGAGACCCAGTACTTC. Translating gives CAWSVQLAGGETQYF. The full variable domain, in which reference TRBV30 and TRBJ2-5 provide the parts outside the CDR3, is SQTIHQWPATLVQPVGSPLSLECTVEGTSNPNLYWYRQAAGRGLQLLFYSVGIGQISSEVPQNLSASRPQDRQFILSSKKLLLSDSGFYLCAWSVQLAGGETQYFGPGTRLLVL.

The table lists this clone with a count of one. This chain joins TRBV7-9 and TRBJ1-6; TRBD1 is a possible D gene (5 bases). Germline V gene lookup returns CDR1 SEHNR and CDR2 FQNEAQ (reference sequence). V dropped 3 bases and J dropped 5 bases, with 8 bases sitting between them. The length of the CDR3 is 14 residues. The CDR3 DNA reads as TGTGCCAGCAGCTTTGACAGAGATAATTCACCCCTCCACTTT. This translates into CASSFDRDNSPLHF.

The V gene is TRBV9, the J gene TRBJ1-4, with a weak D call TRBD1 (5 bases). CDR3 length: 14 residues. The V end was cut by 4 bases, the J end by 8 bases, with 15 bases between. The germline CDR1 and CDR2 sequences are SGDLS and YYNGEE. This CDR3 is CASSYQGGDEKLFF. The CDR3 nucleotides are TGTGCCAGCAGCTATCAGGGAGGAGACGAAAAACTGTTTTTT.

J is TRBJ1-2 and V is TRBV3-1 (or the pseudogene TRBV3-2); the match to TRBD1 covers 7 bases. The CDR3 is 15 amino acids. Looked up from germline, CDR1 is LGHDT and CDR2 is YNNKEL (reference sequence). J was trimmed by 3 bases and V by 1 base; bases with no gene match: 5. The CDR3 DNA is TGTGCCAGCAGCCAAGCCCCCCAGGGGGACTATGGCTACACCTTC. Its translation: CASSQAPQGDYGYTF.

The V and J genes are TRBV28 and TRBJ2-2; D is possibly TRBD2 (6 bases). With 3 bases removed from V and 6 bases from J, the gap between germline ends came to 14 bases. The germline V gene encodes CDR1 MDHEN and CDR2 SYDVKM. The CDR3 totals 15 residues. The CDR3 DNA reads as TGTGCCAGCAGTTTTGGGGGAACTAGCCCCGGGGAGCTGTTTTTT. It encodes CASSFGGTSPGELFF.

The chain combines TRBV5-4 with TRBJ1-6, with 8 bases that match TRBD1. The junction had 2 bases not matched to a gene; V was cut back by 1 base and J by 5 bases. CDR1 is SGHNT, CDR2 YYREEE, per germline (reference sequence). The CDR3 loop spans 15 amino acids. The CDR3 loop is CASSLRTGNNSPLHF. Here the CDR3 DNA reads TGTGCCAGCAGCTTGAGGACAGGGAATAATTCACCCCTCCACTTT.

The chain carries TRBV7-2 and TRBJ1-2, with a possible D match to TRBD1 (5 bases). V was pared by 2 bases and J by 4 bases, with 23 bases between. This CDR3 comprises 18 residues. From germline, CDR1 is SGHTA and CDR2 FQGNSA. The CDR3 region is CASSLRSRRGLYLYGYTF. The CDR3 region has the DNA TGTGCCAGCAGCTTAAGGTCTAGGAGGGGCCTCTACCTCTATGGCTACACCTTC.

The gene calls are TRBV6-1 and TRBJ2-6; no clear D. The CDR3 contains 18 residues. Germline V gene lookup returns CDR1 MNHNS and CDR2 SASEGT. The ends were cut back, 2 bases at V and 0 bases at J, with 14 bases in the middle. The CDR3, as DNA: TGTGCCAGCAGTGAAATCGTTCTAGGCCTCTCTGGGGCCAACGTCCTGACTTTC. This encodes CASSEIVLGLSGANVLTF.

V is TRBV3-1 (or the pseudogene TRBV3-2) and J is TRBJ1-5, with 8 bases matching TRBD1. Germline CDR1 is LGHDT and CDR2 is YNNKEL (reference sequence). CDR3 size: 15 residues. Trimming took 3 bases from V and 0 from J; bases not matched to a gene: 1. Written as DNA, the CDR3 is TGTGCCAGCAGCCAGACAGGGGCTAGCAATCAGCCCCAGCATTTT. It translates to CASSQTGASNQPQHF.

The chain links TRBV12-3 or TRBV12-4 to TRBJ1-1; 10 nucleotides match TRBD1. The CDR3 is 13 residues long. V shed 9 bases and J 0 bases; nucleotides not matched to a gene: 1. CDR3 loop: CARTGGMNTEAFF. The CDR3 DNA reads TGTGCCAGGACAGGGGGCATGAACACTGAAGCTTTCTTT.

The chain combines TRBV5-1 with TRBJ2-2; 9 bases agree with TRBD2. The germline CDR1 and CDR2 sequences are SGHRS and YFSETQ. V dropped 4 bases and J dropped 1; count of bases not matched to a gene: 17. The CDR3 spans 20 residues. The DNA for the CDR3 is TGCGCCAGCAGCCTGAGATGGGAGGGTCTAGCGGGATTGAACACCGGGGAGCTGTTTTTT. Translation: CASSLRWEGLAGLNTGELFF.

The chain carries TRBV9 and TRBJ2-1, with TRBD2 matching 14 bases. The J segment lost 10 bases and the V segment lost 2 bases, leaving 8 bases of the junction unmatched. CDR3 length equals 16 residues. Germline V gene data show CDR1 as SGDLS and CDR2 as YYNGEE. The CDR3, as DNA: TGTGCCAGCAGCGTTTTACCGGGACTAGCGGGGGTGGAGCAGTTCTTC. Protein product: CASSVLPGLAGVEQFF.

The CDR3 reads CASSESRDRVGNEKLFF. The CDR3 nucleotides read TGTGCCAGCAGCGAGTCCCGGGACAGGGTGGGTAATGAAAAACTGTTTTTT. The genes are TRBV9 and TRBJ1-4; 9 nucleotides line up with TRBD1. V lost 3 bases to trimming and J lost 4 bases; unmatched junction nucleotides: 10. Germline V CDR1 and CDR2: SGDLS, YYNGEE. The CDR3 loop spans 17 amino acids.

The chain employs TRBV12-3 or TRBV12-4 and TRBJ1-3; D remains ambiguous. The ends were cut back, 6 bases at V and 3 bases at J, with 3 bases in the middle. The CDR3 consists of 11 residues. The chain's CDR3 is CASRYGNTIYF. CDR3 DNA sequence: TGTGCCAGCAGATATGGAAACACCATATATTTT.

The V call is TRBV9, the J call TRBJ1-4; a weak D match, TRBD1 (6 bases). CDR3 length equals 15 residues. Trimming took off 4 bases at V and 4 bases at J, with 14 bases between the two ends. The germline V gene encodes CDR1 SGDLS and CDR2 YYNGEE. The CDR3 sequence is CASSPKGERNEKLFF. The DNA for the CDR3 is TGTGCCAGCAGCCCTAAGGGGGAGCGTAATGAAAAACTGTTTTTT. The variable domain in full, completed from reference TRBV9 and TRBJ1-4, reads DSGVTQTPKHLITATGQRVTLRCSPRSGDLSVYWYQQSLDQGLQFLIQYYNGEERAKGNILERFSAQQFPDLHSELNLSSLELGDSALYFCASSPKGERNEKLFFGSGTQLSVL.

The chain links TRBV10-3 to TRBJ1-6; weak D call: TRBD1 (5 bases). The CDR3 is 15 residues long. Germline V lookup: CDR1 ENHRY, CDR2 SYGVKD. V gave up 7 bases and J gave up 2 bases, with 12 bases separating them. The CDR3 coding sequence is TGTGCCATCAATGCTGGCAGGGCCTATAATTCACCCCTCCACTTT. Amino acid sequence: CAINAGRAYNSPLHF.

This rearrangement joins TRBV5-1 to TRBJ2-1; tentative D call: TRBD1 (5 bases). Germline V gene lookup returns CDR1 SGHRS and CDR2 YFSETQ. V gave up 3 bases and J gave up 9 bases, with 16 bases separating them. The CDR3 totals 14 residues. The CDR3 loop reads CASSYGQGVGEQFF. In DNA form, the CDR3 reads TGCGCCAGCAGCTACGGACAAGGGGTCGGTGAGCAGTTCTTC.

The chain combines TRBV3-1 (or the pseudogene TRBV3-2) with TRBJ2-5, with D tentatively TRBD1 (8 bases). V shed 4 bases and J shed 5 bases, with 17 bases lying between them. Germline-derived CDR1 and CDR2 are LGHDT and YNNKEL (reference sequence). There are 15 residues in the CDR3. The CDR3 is CASSLGTGAGETQYF. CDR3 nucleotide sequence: TGTGCCAGCAGCCTCGGGACAGGAGCGGGGGAGACCCAGTACTTC.

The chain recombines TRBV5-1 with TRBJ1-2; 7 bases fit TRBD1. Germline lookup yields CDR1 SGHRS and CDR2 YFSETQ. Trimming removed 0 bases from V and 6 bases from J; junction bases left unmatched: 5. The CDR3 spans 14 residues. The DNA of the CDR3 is TGCGCCAGCAGCTTGGGAGGGGGCAATAATGGCTACACCTTC. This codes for CASSLGGGNNGYTF.

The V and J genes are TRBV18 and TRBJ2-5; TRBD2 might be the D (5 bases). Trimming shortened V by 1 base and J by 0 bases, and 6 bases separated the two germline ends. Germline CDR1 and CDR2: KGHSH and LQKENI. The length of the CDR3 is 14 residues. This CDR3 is CASSPRRDQETQYF. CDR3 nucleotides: TGTGCCAGCTCACCACGGCGGGACCAAGAGACCCAGTACTTC.

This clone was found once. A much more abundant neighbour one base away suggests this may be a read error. CDR3 sequence: CASSRTSGGTDTQYF. The DNA for the CDR3 is TGTGCCAGCAGCCGGACTAGCGGGGGCACAGATACGCAGTATTTT. The rearrangement joins TRBV7-9 to TRBJ2-3; TRBD2 matches at 12 bases. Unmatched junction bases numbered 1, after V lost 5 bases and J lost 1 base. The germline V gene encodes CDR1 SEHNR and CDR2 FQNEAQ (reference sequence). The CDR3 is made up of 15 amino acids.

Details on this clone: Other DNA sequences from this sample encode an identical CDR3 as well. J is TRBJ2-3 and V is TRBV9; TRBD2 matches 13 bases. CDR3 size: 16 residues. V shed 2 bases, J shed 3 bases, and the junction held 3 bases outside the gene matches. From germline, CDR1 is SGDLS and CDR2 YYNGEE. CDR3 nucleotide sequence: TGTGCCAGCAGCGTCCGGACTAGCGGGGGAACAGATACGCAGTATTTT. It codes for CASSVRTSGGTDTQYF.

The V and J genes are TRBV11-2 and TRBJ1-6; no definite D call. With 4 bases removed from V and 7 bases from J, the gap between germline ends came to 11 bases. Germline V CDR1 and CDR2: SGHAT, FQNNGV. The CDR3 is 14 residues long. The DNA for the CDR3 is TGTGCCAGCAGCTCGGGTTACTGGAATTCACCCCTCCACTTT. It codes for CASSSGYWNSPLHF. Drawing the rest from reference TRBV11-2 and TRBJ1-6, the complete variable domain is EAGVAQSPRYKIIEKRQSVAFWCNPISGHATLYWYQQILGQGPKLLIQFQNNGVVDDSQLPKDRFSAERLKGVDSTLKIQPAKLEDSAVYLCASSSGYWNSPLHFGNGTRLTVT.

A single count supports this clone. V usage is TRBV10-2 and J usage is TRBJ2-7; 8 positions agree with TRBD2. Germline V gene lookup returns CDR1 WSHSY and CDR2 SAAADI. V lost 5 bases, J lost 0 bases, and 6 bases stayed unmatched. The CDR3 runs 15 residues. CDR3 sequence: CASSRAGVASYEQYF. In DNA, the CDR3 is TGCGCCAGCAGTAGAGCGGGAGTCGCCTCCTACGAGCAGTACTTC.

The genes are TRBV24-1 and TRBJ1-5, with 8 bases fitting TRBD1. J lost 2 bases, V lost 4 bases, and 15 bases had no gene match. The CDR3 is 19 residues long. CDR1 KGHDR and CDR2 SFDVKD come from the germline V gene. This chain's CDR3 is CATSDPLILQGAGNQPQHF. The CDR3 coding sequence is TGTGCCACCAGTGACCCCTTGATTCTCCAGGGGGCCGGCAATCAGCCCCAGCATTTT.

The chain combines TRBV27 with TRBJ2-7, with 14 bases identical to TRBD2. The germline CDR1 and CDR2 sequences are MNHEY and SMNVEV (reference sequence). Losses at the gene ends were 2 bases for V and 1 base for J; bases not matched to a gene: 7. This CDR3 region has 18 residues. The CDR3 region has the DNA TGTGCCAGCAGTTTAAAGGGGACTAGCGGGGGATATTCCTACGAGCAGTACTTC. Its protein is CASSLKGTSGGYSYEQYF.